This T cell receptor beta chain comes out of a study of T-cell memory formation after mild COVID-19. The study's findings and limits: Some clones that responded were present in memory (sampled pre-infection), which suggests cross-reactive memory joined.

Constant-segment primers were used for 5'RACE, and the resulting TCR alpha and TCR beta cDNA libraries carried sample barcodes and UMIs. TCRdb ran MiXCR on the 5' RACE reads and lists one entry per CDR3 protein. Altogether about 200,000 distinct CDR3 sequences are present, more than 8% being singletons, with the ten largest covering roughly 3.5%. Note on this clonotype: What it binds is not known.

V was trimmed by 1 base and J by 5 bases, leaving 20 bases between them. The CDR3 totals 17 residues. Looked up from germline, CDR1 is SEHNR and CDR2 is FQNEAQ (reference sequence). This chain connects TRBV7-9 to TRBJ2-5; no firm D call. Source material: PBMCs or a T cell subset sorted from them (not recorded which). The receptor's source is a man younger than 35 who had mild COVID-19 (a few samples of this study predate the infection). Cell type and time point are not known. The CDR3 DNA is TGTGCCAGCAGCTTAGAAATCTGGCACTCTAATCGGGAGACCCAGTACTTC. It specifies CASSLEIWHSNRETQYF. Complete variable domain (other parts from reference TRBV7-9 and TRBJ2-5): DTGVSQNPRHKITKRGQNVTFRCDPISEHNRLYWYRQTLGQGPEFLTYFQNEAQLEKSRLLSDRFSAERPKGSFSTLEIQRTEQGDSAMYLCASSLEIWHSNRETQYFGPGTRLLVL.